Described below is a single T cell receptor (beta chain) sequence and its context. Original processing methods: Amplifying reference gene primers gave estimates of nucleated cell counts. Assay used: immunoSEQ multiplex PCR; TCRdb lists only in-frame clones, some missing. That table furnishes V, J and clone size, whereas the DNA furnished D and trimming. The top ten hold less than 4.5% of the sample, which has 140,000 to 150,000 clones, roughly 89% seen once. V dropped 2 bases and J dropped 4 bases, with 11 bases sitting between them. This CDR3 contains 15 residues. Per germline, CDR1 SGHNT and CDR2 YENEEA. This sample was included in a study of blood T cell repertoires in COVID-19. Overall study: T cells, B-cell-depleted T cells, or PBMCs provided the cDNA or gDNA that served as material.

In assigning cohorts, the study relied on participant-reported clinical history. The rearrangement links TRBV11-3 to TRBJ2-2; the D gene is possibly TRBD1 (6 bases). The sample consisted of PBMCs or T cells enriched from blood (not recorded which). This clonotype was obtained from a man between 45 and 60 years old who had recovered from COVID-19. CDR3: CASSLQGPPTGELFF. CDR3 DNA sequence: TGTGCCAGCAGCTTACAGGGGCCCCCCACCGGGGAGCTGTTTTTT.